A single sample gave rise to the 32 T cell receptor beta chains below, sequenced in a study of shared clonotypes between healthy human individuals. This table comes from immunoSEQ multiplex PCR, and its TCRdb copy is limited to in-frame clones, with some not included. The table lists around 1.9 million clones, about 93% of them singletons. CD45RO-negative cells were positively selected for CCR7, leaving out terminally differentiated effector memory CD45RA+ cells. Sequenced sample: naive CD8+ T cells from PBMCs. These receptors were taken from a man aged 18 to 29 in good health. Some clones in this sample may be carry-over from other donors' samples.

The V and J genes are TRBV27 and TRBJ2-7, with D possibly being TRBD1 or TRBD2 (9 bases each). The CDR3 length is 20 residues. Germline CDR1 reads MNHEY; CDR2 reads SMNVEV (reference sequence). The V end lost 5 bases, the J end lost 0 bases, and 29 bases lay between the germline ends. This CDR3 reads CASSTLKQGAWREGSYEQYF. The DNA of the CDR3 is TGTGCCAGCAGTACCCTAAAACAGGGGGCATGGCGGGAGGGCTCCTACGAGCAGTACTTC.

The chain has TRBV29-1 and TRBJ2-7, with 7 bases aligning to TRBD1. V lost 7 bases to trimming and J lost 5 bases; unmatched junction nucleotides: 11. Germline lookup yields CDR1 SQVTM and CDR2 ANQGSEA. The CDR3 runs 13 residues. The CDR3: CSARGPLQDEQYF. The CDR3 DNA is TGCAGCGCAAGGGGGCCCCTACAGGACGAGCAGTACTTC.

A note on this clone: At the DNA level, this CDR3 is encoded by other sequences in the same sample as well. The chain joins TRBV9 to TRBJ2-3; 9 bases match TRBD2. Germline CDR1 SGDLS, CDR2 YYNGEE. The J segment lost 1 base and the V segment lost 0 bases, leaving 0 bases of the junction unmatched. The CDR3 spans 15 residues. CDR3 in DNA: TGTGCCAGCAGCGTAGGGACTAGCGGCACAGATACGCAGTATTTT. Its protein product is CASSVGTSGTDTQYF.

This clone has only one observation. CDR3 sequence: CASSAEYWTVIYNEQFF. The DNA for the CDR3 is TGTGCCAGCAGTGCCGAATACTGGACAGTAATATACAATGAGCAGTTCTTC. V is TRBV2 and J is TRBJ2-1, with D perhaps matching TRBD1 (6 bases). This CDR3 spans 17 amino acids. The germline V gene has CDR1 SNHLY and CDR2 FYNNEI. V dropped 4 bases and J dropped 4 bases, with 20 bases sitting between them.

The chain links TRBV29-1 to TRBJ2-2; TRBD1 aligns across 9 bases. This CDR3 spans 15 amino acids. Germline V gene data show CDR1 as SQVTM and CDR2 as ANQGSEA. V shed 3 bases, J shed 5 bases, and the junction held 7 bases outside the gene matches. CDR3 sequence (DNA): TGCAGCGTTGAGGTGGGACAGGGAGGTACCGGGGAGCTGTTTTTT. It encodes CSVEVGQGGTGELFF.

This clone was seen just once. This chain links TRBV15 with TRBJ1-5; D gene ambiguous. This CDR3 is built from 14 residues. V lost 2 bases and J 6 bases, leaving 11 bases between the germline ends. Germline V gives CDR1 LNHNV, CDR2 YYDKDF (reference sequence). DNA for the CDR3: TGTGCCACCAGCAGATCTACAAGAGGTCAGCCCCAGCATTTT. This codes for CATSRSTRGQPQHF.

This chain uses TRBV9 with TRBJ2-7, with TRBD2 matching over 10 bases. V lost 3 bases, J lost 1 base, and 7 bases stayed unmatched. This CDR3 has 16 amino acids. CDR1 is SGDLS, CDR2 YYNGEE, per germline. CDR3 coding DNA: TGTGCCAGCAGCGGAAAAAGCGGGAGGGATTCCTACGAGCAGTACTTC. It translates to CASSGKSGRDSYEQYF. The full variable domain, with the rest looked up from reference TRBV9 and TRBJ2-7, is DSGVTQTPKHLITATGQRVTLRCSPRSGDLSVYWYQQSLDQGLQFLIQYYNGEERAKGNILERFSAQQFPDLHSELNLSSLELGDSALYFCASSGKSGRDSYEQYFGPGTRLTVT.

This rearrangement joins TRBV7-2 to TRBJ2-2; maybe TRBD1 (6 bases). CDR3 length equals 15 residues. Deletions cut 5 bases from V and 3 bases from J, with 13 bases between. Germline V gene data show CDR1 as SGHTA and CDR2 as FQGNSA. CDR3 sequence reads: CASSLQGRYTGELFF. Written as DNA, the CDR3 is TGTGCCAGCAGCCTTCAGGGGCGGTACACCGGGGAGCTGTTTTTT. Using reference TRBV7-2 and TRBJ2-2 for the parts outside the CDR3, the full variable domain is GAGVSQSPSNKVTEKGKDVELRCDPISGHTALYWYRQSLGQGLEFLIYFQGNSAPDKSGLPSDRFSAERTGGSVSTLTIQRTQQEDSAVYLCASSLQGRYTGELFFGEGSRLTVL.

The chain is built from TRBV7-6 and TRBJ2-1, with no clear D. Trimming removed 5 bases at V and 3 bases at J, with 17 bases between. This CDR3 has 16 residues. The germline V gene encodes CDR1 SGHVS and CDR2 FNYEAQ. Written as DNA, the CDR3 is TGTGCCAGCAGCCCGGACCCTACCCTAGGCTACAATGAGCAGTTCTTC. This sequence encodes CASSPDPTLGYNEQFF.

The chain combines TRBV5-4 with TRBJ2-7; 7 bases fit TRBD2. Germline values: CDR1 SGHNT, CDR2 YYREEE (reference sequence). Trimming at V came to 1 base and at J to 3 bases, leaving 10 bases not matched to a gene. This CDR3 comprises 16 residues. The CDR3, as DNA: TGTGCCAGCAGCTTGCTTGGCGGGAGTTTACTCTACGAGCAGTACTTC. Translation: CASSLLGGSLLYEQYF.

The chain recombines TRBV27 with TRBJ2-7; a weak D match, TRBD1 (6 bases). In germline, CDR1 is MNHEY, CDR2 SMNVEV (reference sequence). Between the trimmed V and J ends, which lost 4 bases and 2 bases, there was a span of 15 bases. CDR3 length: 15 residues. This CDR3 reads CASSSYRTETYEQYF. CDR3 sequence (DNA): TGTGCCAGCAGTTCCTACCGGACAGAAACCTACGAGCAGTACTTC.

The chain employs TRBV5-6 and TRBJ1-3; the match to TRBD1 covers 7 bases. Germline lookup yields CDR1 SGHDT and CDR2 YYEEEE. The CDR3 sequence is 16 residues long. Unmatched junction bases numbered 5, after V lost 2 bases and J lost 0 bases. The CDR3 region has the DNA TGTGCCAGCAGCTTAACAGGGGAACTCTCTGGAAACACCATATATTTT. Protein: CASSLTGELSGNTIYF.

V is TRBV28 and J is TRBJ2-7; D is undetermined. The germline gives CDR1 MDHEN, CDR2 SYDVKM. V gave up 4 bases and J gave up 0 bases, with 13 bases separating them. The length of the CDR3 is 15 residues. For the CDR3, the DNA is TGTGCCAGCAGTTCTTCCCAGGAAAGCTCCTACGAGCAGTACTTC. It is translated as CASSSSQESSYEQYF.

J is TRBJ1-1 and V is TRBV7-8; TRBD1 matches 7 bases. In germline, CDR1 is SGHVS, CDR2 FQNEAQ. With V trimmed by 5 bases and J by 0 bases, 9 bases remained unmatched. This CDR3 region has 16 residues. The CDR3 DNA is TGTGCCAGCAGCCCCATTAAACAGGGGATGAACACTGAAGCTTTCTTT. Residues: CASSPIKQGMNTEAFF.

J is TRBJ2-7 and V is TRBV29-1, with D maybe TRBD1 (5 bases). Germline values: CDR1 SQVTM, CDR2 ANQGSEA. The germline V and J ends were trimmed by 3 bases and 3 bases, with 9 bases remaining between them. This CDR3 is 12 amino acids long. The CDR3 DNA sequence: TGCAGCGTTGAGGAAGACAGCTACGAGCAGTACTTC. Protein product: CSVEEDSYEQYF.

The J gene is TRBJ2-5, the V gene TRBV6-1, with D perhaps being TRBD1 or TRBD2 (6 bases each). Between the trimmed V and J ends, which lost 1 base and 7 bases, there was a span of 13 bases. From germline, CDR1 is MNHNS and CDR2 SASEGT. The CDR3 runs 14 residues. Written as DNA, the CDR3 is TGTGCCAGCAGTGAAGTGCAGGGGACTGCGACCCAGTACTTC. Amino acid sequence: CASSEVQGTATQYF.

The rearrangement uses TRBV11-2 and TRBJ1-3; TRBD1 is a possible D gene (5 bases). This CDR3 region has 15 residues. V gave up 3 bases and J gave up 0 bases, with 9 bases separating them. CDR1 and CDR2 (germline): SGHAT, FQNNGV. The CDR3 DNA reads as TGTGCCAGCAGCTTGACAGCTCTCTCTGGAAACACCATATATTTT. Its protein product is CASSLTALSGNTIYF. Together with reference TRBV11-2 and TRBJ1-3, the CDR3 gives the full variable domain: EAGVAQSPRYKIIEKRQSVAFWCNPISGHATLYWYQQILGQGPKLLIQFQNNGVVDDSQLPKDRFSAERLKGVDSTLKIQPAKLEDSAVYLCASSLTALSGNTIYFGEGSWLTVV.

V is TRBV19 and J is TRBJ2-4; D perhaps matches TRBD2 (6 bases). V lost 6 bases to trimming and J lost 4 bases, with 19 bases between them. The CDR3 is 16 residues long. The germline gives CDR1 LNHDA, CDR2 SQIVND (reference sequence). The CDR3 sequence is CASSNPWREGKNIQYF. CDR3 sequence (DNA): TGTGCCAGTAGCAACCCGTGGCGGGAAGGGAAAAACATTCAGTACTTC.

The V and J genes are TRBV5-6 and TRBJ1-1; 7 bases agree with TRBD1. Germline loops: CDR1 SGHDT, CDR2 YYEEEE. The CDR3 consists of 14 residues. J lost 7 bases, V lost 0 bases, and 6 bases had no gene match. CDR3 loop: CASSLALDRIEAFF. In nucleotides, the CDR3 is TGTGCCAGCAGCTTGGCCTTGGACAGGATTGAAGCTTTCTTT.

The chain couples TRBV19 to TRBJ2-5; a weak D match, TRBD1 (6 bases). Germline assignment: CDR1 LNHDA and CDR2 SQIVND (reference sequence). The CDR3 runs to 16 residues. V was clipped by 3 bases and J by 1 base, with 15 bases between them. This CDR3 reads CASSIRGSVPQETQYF. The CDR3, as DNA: TGTGCCAGTAGTATCAGGGGCTCTGTTCCCCAAGAGACCCAGTACTTC.

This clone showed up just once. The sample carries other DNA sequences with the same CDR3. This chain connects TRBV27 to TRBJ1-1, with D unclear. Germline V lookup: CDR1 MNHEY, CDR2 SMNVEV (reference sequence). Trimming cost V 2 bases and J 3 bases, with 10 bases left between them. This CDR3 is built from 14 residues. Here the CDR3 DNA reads TGTGCCAGCAGTTTAAGAGGGAGCGACACTGAAGCTTTCTTT. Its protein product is CASSLRGSDTEAFF.

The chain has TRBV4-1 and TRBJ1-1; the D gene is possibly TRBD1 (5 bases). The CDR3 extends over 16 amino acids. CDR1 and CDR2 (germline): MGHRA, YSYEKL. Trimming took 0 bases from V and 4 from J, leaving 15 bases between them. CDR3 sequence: CASSQDTMGVRTEAFF. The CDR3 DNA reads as TGCGCCAGCAGCCAAGATACGATGGGGGTACGCACTGAAGCTTTCTTT.

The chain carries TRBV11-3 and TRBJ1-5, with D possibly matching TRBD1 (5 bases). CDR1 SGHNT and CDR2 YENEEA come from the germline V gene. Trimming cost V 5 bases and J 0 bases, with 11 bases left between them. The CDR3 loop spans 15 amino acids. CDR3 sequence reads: CASSPGTSSNQPQHF. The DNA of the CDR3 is TGTGCCAGCAGCCCCGGGACTTCTAGCAATCAGCCCCAGCATTTT.

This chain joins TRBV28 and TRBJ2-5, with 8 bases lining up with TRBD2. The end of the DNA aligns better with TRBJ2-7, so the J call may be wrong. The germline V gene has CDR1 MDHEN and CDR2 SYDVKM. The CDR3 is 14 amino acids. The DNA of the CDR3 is TGTGCCAGCACCCTGAGCGGGAGACTTGACGAGCAGTACTTC. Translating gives CASTLSGRLDEQYF.

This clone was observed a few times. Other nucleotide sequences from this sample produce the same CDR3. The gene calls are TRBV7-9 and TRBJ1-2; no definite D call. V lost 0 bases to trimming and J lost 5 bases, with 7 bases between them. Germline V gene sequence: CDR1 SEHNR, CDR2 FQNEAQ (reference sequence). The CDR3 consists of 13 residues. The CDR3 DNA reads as TGTGCCAGCAGCTTAGCGGTAGGGTATGGCTACACCTTC. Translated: CASSLAVGYGYTF.

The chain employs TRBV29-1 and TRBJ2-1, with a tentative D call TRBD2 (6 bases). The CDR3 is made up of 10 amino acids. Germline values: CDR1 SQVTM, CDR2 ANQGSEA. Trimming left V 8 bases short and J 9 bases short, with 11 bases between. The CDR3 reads CSYRESEQFF. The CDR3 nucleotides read TGCAGCTATCGGGAGAGTGAGCAGTTCTTC.

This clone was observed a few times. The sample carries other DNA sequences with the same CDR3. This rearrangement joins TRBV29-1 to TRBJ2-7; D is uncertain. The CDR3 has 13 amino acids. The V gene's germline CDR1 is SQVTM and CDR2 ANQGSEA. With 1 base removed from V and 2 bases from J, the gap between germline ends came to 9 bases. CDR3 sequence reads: CSVEGGSPYEQYF. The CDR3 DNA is TGCAGCGTTGAAGGGGGAAGCCCCTACGAGCAGTACTTC.

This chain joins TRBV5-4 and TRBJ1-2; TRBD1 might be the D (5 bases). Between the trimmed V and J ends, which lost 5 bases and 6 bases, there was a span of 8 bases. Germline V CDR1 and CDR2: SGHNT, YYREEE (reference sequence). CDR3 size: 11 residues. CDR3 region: CASREGDGYTF. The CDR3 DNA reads TGTGCCAGCAGGGAAGGGGATGGCTACACCTTC.

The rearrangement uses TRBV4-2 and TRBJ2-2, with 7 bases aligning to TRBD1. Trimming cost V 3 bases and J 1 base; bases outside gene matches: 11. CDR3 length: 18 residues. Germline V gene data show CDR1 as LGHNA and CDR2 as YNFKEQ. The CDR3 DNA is TGTGCCAGCAGCCACCCAATGGGGGCAGGGGGGAACACCGGGGAGCTGTTTTTT. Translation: CASSHPMGAGGNTGELFF.

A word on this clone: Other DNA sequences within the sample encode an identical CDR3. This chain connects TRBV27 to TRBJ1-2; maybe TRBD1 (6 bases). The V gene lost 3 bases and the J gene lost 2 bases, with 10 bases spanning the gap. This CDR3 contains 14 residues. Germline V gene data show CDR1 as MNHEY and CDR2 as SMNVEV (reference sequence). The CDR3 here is CASSFVGGNYGYTF. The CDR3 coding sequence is TGTGCCAGCAGTTTCGTGGGGGGCAACTATGGCTACACCTTC.

The CDR3 is CASSYGTGGPNEQFF. CDR3 in DNA: TGTGCCAGCAGCTACGGGACAGGGGGACCAAATGAGCAGTTCTTC. The chain uses TRBV5-6 and TRBJ2-1; 11 nucleotides match TRBD1. CDR3 length: 15 amino acids. Germline V gene data show CDR1 as SGHDT and CDR2 as YYEEEE. Germline trimming cut 3 bases from V and 7 bases from J; bases unmatched to any gene: 6.

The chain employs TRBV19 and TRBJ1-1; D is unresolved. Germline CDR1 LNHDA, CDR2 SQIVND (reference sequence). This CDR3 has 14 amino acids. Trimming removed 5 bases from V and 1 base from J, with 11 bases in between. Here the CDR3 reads CASSVWVSNTEAFF. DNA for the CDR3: TGTGCCAGTAGTGTGTGGGTGTCGAACACTGAAGCTTTCTTT.